Below are 10 T cell receptor beta chains sequenced from a single sample in a study of identical twins. From the 5' RACE reads, TCRdb called clonotypes with MiXCR, one entry per CDR3 protein. The sample shows 690,000 or so distinct CDR3 sequences, approximately 9% of them seen only once. These sequences were also reported in another study, on yellow fever vaccine responses in identical twins.

Sequenced sample: PBMCs. The receptors shown here come from a woman aged 18-29 years in good health.

This clonotype has ten or more counts. The chain has TRBV3-1 and TRBJ1-6; D unresolved. Germline V gene data show CDR1 as LGHDT and CDR2 as YNNKEL (reference sequence). This CDR3 spans 14 amino acids. V lost 0 bases to trimming and J lost 9 bases, with 9 bases between them. Written as DNA, the CDR3 is TGTGCCAGCAGCCAAGATGAGGAGTTTTCACCCCTCCACTTT. This sequence encodes CASSQDEEFSPLHF.

The chain is built from TRBV6-5 and TRBJ2-4; TRBD2 aligns across 8 bases. This CDR3 is built from 16 residues. Unmatched junction bases numbered 10, after V lost 4 bases and J lost 5 bases. CDR1 and CDR2 from the germline V gene are MNHEY and SVGAGI. The CDR3 coding sequence is TGTGCCAGCAGTTCAGGGCCCGCGGGAGGCGAAAACATTCAGTACTTC. Protein: CASSSGPAGGENIQYF.

This clonotype was found a few times. The chain carries TRBV5-1 and TRBJ1-5, with D possibly matching TRBD1 (5 bases). CDR1 and CDR2 (germline): SGHRS, YFSETQ. This CDR3 has 14 residues. With 1 base removed from V and 9 bases from J, the gap between germline ends came to 14 bases. CDR3 sequence: CASSLSGGEGPQHF. CDR3 coding DNA: TGCGCCAGCAGCTTGAGTGGGGGGGAGGGGCCCCAGCATTTT.

This clonotype was seen many times. CDR3 protein: CASSLLTGRDYETQYF. CDR3 in DNA: TGTGCCAGCAGCTTATTAACAGGGAGAGACTACGAGACCCAGTACTTC. The V gene is TRBV7-2, the J gene TRBJ2-5; a weak D match, TRBD1 (6 bases). There are 16 residues in the CDR3. Trimming took 2 bases from V and 5 from J, leaving 18 bases between them. Germline values: CDR1 SGHTA, CDR2 FQGNSA. The full variable domain, with the rest looked up from reference TRBV7-2 and TRBJ2-5, is GAGVSQSPSNKVTEKGKDVELRCDPISGHTALYWYRQSLGQGLEFLIYFQGNSAPDKSGLPSDRFSAERTGGSVSTLTIQRTQQEDSAVYLCASSLLTGRDYETQYFGPGTRLLVL.

Written as DNA, the CDR3 is TGTGCCAGCAGCTTAGGGTGGTCAGGCGGCGGCTACACCTTC. Translation gives CASSLGWSGGGYTF. The rearrangement joins TRBV7-9 to TRBJ1-2, with D unresolved. CDR3 length: 14 amino acids. In germline, CDR1 is SEHNR, CDR2 FQNEAQ (reference sequence). Trimming took 1 base from V and 8 from J, leaving 14 bases between them.

The chain employs TRBV27 and TRBJ2-1, with TRBD2 identical over 10 bases. Germline CDR1 and CDR2: MNHEY and SMNVEV (reference sequence). This CDR3 comprises 16 residues. V gave up 5 bases and J gave up 3 bases; unmatched junction bases: 7. The DNA for the CDR3 is TGTGCCAGCAGTACAACTAGCGGGGCCTTCTACAATGAGCAGTTCTTC. Translation gives CASSTTSGAFYNEQFF.

This clonotype showed up many times. The gene calls are TRBV20-1 and TRBJ2-7; D uncertain. The CDR3 covers 13 residues. CDR1 DFQATT and CDR2 SNEGSKA come from the germline V gene (reference sequence). V lost 3 bases to trimming and J lost 3 bases, with 12 bases between them. For the CDR3, the DNA is TGCAGTGCTAGGATGGGCATTAGCTACGAGCAGTACTTC. It specifies CSARMGISYEQYF.

This chain uses TRBV7-9 with TRBJ2-7; unclear D gene. Germline V gene sequence: CDR1 SEHNR, CDR2 FQNEAQ (reference sequence). This CDR3 comprises 16 residues. Trimming left V 0 bases short and J 3 bases short, with 15 bases between. CDR3 in amino acids: CASSLASAPLHYEQYF. The CDR3 nucleotides read TGTGCCAGCAGCTTAGCTTCCGCACCTTTACACTACGAGCAGTACTTC.

The V and J genes are TRBV6-2 or TRBV6-3 and TRBJ2-5; D remains unclear. Per the germline V gene, CDR1 is MNHEY and CDR2 is SVGEGT. The V end lost 3 bases, the J end lost 4 bases, and 6 bases lay between the germline ends. CDR3 size: 12 residues. This CDR3 is CASSYPTETQYF. As DNA, the CDR3 is TGTGCCAGCAGTTATCCTACAGAGACCCAGTACTTC.

There are many counts of this clonotype. This chain links TRBV15 with TRBJ2-3; 10 nucleotides agree with TRBD1. Germline assignment: CDR1 LNHNV and CDR2 YYDKDF (reference sequence). The ends lost 0 bases at V and 5 bases at J; junction bases unmatched: 5. The CDR3 contains 16 residues. The CDR3 is CATSRDGQGVGDTQYF. CDR3 DNA sequence: TGTGCCACCAGCAGAGATGGACAGGGGGTTGGAGATACGCAGTATTTT. Full variable domain (remainder filled in from reference TRBV15 and TRBJ2-3): DAMVIQNPRYQVTQFGKPVTLSCSQTLNHNVMYWYQQKSSQAPKLLFHYYDKDFNNEADTPDNFQSRRPNTSFCFLDIRSPGLGDTAMYLCATSRDGQGVGDTQYFGPGTRLTVL.